This T cell receptor beta chain was captured in a study of blood T cells in healthy people across ages (dated by TCRdb to between 2014 and 2017). The study in broad terms: In model experiments, template switching captured roughly one uniquely barcoded TCR beta cDNA molecule for every two T cells. The study measured age-related changes in TCR beta repertoire diversity using deep sequencing normalized with unique cDNA molecular identifiers. Four age groups were formed from the donors: young (average 16 years), middle-aged (more than 35), aged (over 55) and long-lived (roughly 81). To avoid experimental bias, donors of different ages were spread randomly across the sequencing lanes. Two additional independent replicas of 1 million unique cDNA reads from the same blood draw were analyzed for two donors (one aged 18 to 30 and one aged 80 or older).

As to this clonotype: Its antigen is not yet known. Base qualities are not at hand, and no much larger clone is one base apart.

Unmatched junction bases come to 10, with V trimmed by 5 bases and J by 9 bases. The CDR3 spans 15 residues, from the cysteine through the phenylalanine. Only the CDR3 region is kept as DNA, spanning 45 bases read in frame from base 1. According to the germline V gene (reference sequence), CDR1 reads LNHNV and CDR2 reads YYDKDF. Donors were under 40 systemically healthy Caucasian individuals from Russia aged 6 to 90 years. About 10 milliliters of peripheral blood were collected from each donor into EDTA-treated Vacutainer tubes. Ficoll-Paque density-gradient centrifugation was used to isolate PBMCs, with at least 6.5 million per sample. Trizol reagent was used to extract total RNA from PBMCs, with at least 6 micrograms per sample. For every donor, an aliquot of PBMCs went through flow cytometry to measure the percentages of naive CD45RAhigh/CD27high T cells. The library was prepared using 5' RACE. A second about 6 to 11 cycle PCR used a sample-barcoded 5' primer and a J-beta primer mix. A template-switch 5' adaptor carrying 12 random nucleotides introduced a unique molecular identifier onto each TCR beta cDNA molecule. Each sample yielded at least 2.5 million CDR3-containing paired-end reads. First-strand cDNA was synthesized from all RNA with the Mint cDNA synthesis kit, primed by a TRBC-specific oligonucleotide. All cDNA was treated with uracil-DNA glycosylase and then went through a first 18-cycle PCR with the universal primers M1SS and BC2_uni_R. Processing in the source paper ran as follows. Normalization of each sample was performed by random selection of 1 million high-quality reads, each carrying a distinct molecular identifier. Reads sharing molecular identifiers were discarded rather than binned into consensus sequences. MiTCR, set to a Q25 quality threshold and the strictest error-elimination algorithm, was used for CDR3 identification, clonotype clustering and error correction. Lower-bound total TCR beta diversity was estimated with a nonparametric unseen species model using Euler transformation. TCRdb cleaned the public reads at Q25 with fastp, built clones with MiXCR and kept in-frame beta chains. Every CDR3 protein is listed once, alongside the most common genes and DNA of its rows. These V and J calls originate from TCRdb's pipeline instead of the authors' own analysis. This sample is represented by some 1.8 million distinct CDR3 sequences; roughly 43% of them were singletons. About 21% of the sample rests with the top ten.

What the research found in general, with its limitations: Observed TCR beta diversity per million T cells fell roughly linearly with age, and a significant reduction was already apparent by age around 39. Compared with the aged group, more naive CD4+ T cells, fewer expanded clones and increased TCR diversity were shown by the long-lived group, suggesting age selection. Because the CMV infection status of the donors was unknown, age-related changes in expanded clonotypes may potentially have been confounded. Observed TCR beta diversity correlated strongly with the percentage of naive T cells measured by flow cytometry. Estimates of total diversity based on one million sequenced T cells were regarded as lower bounds and as underestimates. Because profiling used bulk unsorted PBMCs, naive and antigen-experienced compartments could not be compared conclusively.

This TCR was sampled from a human donor in good health. Recombination linked TRBV15 to TRBJ2-1, with 10 central nucleotides matching TRBD2. Source material: blood. The CDR3 region has the sequence CATSPQRGGFGEQFF. In nucleotide form, the sequence is TGTGCCACCAGCCCCCAGCGGGGGGGATTCGGTGAGCAGTTCTTC.